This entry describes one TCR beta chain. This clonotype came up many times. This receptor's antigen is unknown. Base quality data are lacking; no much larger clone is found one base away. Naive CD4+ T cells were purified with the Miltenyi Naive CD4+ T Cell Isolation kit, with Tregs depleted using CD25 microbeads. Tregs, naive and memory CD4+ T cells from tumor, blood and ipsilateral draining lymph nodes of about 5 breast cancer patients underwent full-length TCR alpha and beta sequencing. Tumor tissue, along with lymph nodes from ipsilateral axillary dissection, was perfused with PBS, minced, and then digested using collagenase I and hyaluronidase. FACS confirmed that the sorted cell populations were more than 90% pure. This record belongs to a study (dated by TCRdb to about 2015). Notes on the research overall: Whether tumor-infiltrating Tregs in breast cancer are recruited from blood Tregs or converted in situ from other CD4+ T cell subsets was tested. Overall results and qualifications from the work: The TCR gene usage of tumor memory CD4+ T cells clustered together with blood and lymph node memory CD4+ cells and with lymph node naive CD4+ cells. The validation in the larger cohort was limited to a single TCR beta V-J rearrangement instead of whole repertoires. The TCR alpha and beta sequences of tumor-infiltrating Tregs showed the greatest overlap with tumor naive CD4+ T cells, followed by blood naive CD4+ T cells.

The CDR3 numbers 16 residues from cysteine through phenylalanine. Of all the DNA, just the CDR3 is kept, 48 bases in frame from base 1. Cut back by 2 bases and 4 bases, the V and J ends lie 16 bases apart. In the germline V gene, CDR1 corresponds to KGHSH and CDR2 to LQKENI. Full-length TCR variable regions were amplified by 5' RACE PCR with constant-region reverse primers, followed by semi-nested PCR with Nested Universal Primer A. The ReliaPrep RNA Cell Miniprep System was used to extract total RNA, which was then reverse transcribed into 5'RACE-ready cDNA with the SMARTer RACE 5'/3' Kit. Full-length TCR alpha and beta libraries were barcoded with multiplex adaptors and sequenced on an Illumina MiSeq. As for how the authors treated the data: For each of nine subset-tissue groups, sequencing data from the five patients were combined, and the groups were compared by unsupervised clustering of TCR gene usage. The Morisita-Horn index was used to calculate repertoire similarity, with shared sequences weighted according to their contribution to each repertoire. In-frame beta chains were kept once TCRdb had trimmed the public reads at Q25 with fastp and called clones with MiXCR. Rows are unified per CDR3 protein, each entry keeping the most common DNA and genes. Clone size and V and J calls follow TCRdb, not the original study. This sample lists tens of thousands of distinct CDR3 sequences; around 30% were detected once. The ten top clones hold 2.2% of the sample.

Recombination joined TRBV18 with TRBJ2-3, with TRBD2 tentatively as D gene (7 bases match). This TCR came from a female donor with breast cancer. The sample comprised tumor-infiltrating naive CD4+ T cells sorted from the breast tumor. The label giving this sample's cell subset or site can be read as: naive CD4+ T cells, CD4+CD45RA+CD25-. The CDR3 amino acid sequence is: CASSPWGGPGPDTQYF. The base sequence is TGTGCCAGCTCACCATGGGGGGGCCCTGGACCAGATACGCAGTATTTT.